Listed below are T cell receptor beta chains from one sample, sequenced in a study of identical twins. TCRdb independently ran MiXCR on the 5' RACE reads; one entry per CDR3 protein. The sample includes roughly 490,000 distinct CDR3 sequences, over 11% seen only once; the top ten take approximately 0.98%. These data were also filed under a second study, of yellow fever vaccine responses in identical twins.

Sequences were obtained from CD4+ T cells sorted from blood. These TCRs come from a woman younger than 35 in good health. Both conserved end residues are part of each CDR3. The order of the fields is D gene, V gene, J gene, clone size, CDR3 DNA, CDR3 protein. A D gene is named only where the DNA matches it firmly. Rows give clone size only sometimes, using once, few, many, or a class for an expanded clone.

-	TRBV11-2	TRBJ2-4	once	TGTGCCAGCAGCTTAGGTCTCTTTGCGGGAGCCAAAAACATTCAGTACTTC	CASSLGLFAGAKNIQYF
-	TRBV3-1	TRBJ2-7	-	TGTGCCAGCAGCCTACTCGACCCCAGGGGTTACTCCGAGCAGTACTTC	CASSLLDPRGYSEQYF
TRBD1	TRBV9	TRBJ2-1	few	TGTGCCAGCAGCGTAGAAGGGGGCAGGTACAATGAGCAGTTCTTC	CASSVEGGRYNEQFF
-	TRBV7-6	TRBJ2-6	few	TGTGCCAGCAGCAACGTAAACAGGGTCTCTGGGGCCAACGTCCTGACTTTC	CASSNVNRVSGANVLTF
-	TRBV5-1	TRBJ2-2	-	TGCGCCAGCAGCTTAATCGTCGGGGAGCTGTTTTTT	CASSLIVGELFF
-	TRBV6-2/TRBV6-3	TRBJ2-3	-	TGTGCCAGCAGTTACTCTGACTCTCGCACAGATACGCAGTATTTT	CASSYSDSRTDTQYF
TRBD2	TRBV4-2	TRBJ2-3	few	TGTGCCAGCAGCCAAGATAGCGGGGATGCCACAGATACGCAGTATTTT	CASSQDSGDATDTQYF
-	TRBV9	TRBJ2-1	many	TGTGCCAGCAGCGTTGGGGCCGGGGCCTACAATGAGCAGTTCTTC	CASSVGAGAYNEQFF
-	TRBV7-9	TRBJ1-2	few	TGTGCCAGCAGCCCCTTTTTAAGGGGTATCTATGGCTACACCTTC	CASSPFLRGIYGYTF
-	TRBV10-3	TRBJ2-1	few	TGTGCCATCAGTGAGCTCGGAAACAATGAGCAGTTCTTC	CAISELGNNEQFF
TRBD1	TRBV3-1	TRBJ2-5	many	TGTGCCAGCAGCCTAAGGCCGACAGGGCGGTTTTTAGAGACCCAGTACTTC	CASSLRPTGRFLETQYF
TRBD1	TRBV4-3	TRBJ2-5	-	TGCGCCAGCAGCCAAGATTGGAGAGGGGGCGGGGAGACCCAGTACTTC	CASSQDWRGGGETQYF
-	TRBV6-1	TRBJ2-7	few	TGTGCCACCCGGGCAGGGGTCTACGAGCAGTACTTC	CATRAGVYEQYF
TRBD2	TRBV20-1	TRBJ2-7	few	TGCAGTGCTAGAGATCTTAGCGGGAGGGCCGAGCTCTCCTACGAGCAGTACTTC	CSARDLSGRAELSYEQYF
-	TRBV6-1	TRBJ1-1	-	TGTGCCAGCAGTGTTAATTTACAGGACGATAACACTGAAGCTTTCTTT	CASSVNLQDDNTEAFF
TRBD2	TRBV28	TRBJ2-5	-	TGTGCCAGCAGTCTAGCGGGGGAGATCTCTAGGGAGACCCAGTACTTC	CASSLAGEISRETQYF
TRBD1	TRBV6-1	TRBJ1-1	few	TGTGCCTTACAGGGGGTACCAGGGGCGCAGGGTACTGAAGCTTTCTTT	CALQGVPGAQGTEAFF
-	TRBV29-1	TRBJ1-4	few	TGCAGCGTTAAGCCCCGGGCGGCAAGAGGAGGTGAAAAACTGTTTTTT	CSVKPRAARGGEKLFF
-	TRBV14	TRBJ2-3	-	TGTGCCAGCAGCCCCACCGCCCCCGGGACCTACAGCACAGATACGCAGTATTTT	CASSPTAPGTYSTDTQYF
-	TRBV6-2/TRBV6-3	TRBJ2-1	many	TGTGCCAGCAGCCTGACTAGTTTGGGCCACAATGAGCAGTTCTTC	CASSLTSLGHNEQFF
-	TRBV29-1	TRBJ2-3	many	TGCAGCGTTGAGGGGCAGGCCCGCACAGATACGCAGTATTTT	CSVEGQARTDTQYF
TRBD2	TRBV28	TRBJ2-1	-	TGTGCCAGCAGTTTATATGGTCTAGCGGGAACCCCAGGGGACAATGAGCAGTTCTTC	CASSLYGLAGTPGDNEQFF
-	TRBV20-1	TRBJ2-4	few	TGCAGTGCTAGCGCTGGGCAGGGTTATACCAAAAACATTCAGTACTTC	CSASAGQGYTKNIQYF
TRBD2	TRBV24-1	TRBJ2-1	-	TGTGCCACCAGCGCTACCGGGACTAGCGGGAAAGAGCAGTTCTTC	CATSATGTSGKEQFF
TRBD1	TRBV20-1	TRBJ2-5	few	TGCAGTGCTAGAGTAACAGGGGGCGGCGAGACCCAGTACTTC	CSARVTGGGETQYF
TRBD1	TRBV19	TRBJ2-1	-	TGTGCCAGTAGTCCCCCCCGGGACAGGGGTAACTTCTTC	CASSPPRDRGNFF
-	TRBV5-1	TRBJ2-7	-	TGCGCCAGCAGCTTCGACAGGCTTGAGCTGTACTTC	CASSFDRLELYF
TRBD2	TRBV18	TRBJ2-4	many	TGTGCCAGCTCACAACTTAGCGGGGGAGAAAACATTCAGTACTTC	CASSQLSGGENIQYF
TRBD1	TRBV11-2	TRBJ2-3	few	TGTGCCAGCAGCCTGGCAGACAGGGGCACGCAGTATTTT	CASSLADRGTQYF
-	TRBV7-6	TRBJ2-3	few	TGTGCCAGCAGCTTAGCGGGTAGCGTCCCAGATACGCAGTATTTT	CASSLAGSVPDTQYF
TRBD2	TRBV12-3/TRBV12-4	TRBJ2-7	many	TGTGCCAGCAGTTTAACGGGGGGAGTCTACGAGCAGTACTTC	CASSLTGGVYEQYF
TRBD2	TRBV25-1	TRBJ2-3	few	TGTGCCAGCAGTGAATTTGGTCTAGCGGGAGGCACAAGGGATACGCAGTATTTT	CASSEFGLAGGTRDTQYF
-	TRBV4-1	TRBJ2-7	-	TGCGCCAGCAGCCAGAGAGCGGATAGCTCCTACGAGCAGTACTTC	CASSQRADSSYEQYF
TRBD1	TRBV5-1	TRBJ2-6	few	TGCGCCAGCAGCGGGACAGGAGGGCTCCCTGGGGCCAACGTCCTGACTTTC	CASSGTGGLPGANVLTF
TRBD2	TRBV5-6	TRBJ2-2	few	TGTGCCAGCATCAGAACTAGCGGGAGTGCCACCGGGGAGCTGTTTTTT	CASIRTSGSATGELFF
-	TRBV18	TRBJ2-1	few	TGTGCCAGCTCACCTCAGGACACAAACCCTGAGCAGTTCTTC	CASSPQDTNPEQFF
-	TRBV20-1	TRBJ2-2	few	TGCAGTGCTAGACAAGGGGGACGGGACACCGGGGAGCTGTTTTTT	CSARQGGRDTGELFF
TRBD1	TRBV9	TRBJ2-3	-	TGTGCCAGCAGCTCGGGACAGAAACCCACAGATACGCAGTATTTT	CASSSGQKPTDTQYF
-	TRBV14	TRBJ2-1	-	TGTGCCAGCAGCCTCTGGGCGGGACTGTCCTACAATGAGCAGTTCTTC	CASSLWAGLSYNEQFF
TRBD2	TRBV6-5	TRBJ2-2	-	TGTGCCAGCAGTTACTCGGGGGGAGGGAGATCCACGAACACCGGGGAGCTGTTTTTT	CASSYSGGGRSTNTGELFF
-	TRBV7-2	TRBJ2-7	few	TGTGCCAGCAGCGCATACTCCTACGAGCAGTACTTC	CASSAYSYEQYF
-	TRBV4-3	TRBJ2-7	few	TGCGCCAGCAGCCAAGGCGTGGGTGGGGTAGGGACCACCTACGAGCAGTACTTC	CASSQGVGGVGTTYEQYF
-	TRBV7-3	TRBJ2-2	-	TGTGCCAGCAGCTTAACGGAGGGGGCCGGGGAGCTGTTTTTT	CASSLTEGAGELFF
-	TRBV7-3	TRBJ2-2	few	TGTGCCAGCAGCTCAGGGATTACCGGGGAGCTGTTTTTT	CASSSGITGELFF
TRBD2	TRBV5-1	TRBJ2-7	-	TGCGCCAGCAGGGGACTAGCGGGCTCCTACGAGCAGTACTTC	CASRGLAGSYEQYF
TRBD1	TRBV5-1	TRBJ2-1	few	TGCGCCAGCAGCATAGGACAGGGGGCCTACAATGAGCAGTTCTTC	CASSIGQGAYNEQFF
-	TRBV7-8	TRBJ2-1	-	TGTGCCAGCAGCAGAGGGGTGGTGGGTTTGGATGAGCAGTTCTTC	CASSRGVVGLDEQFF
-	TRBV4-1	TRBJ2-2	few	TGCGCCAGCAGCCAAGATTTAGGGCGTTCGAACACCGGGGAGCTGTTTTTT	CASSQDLGRSNTGELFF
TRBD2	TRBV5-1	TRBJ2-3	-	TGCGCCAGCAGCCCCCACAGCGGGGGGGCCGAATCGAATACGCAGTATTTT	CASSPHSGGAESNTQYF
-	TRBV29-1	TRBJ2-7	-	TGCAGCGTCCACAAAGCCGGACAGCCTACCTACGAGCAGTACTTC	CSVHKAGQPTYEQYF
-	TRBV20-1	TRBJ2-3	few	TGCAGTGCTAGTTCAACAGTTACTAGCACAGATACGCAGTATTTT	CSASSTVTSTDTQYF
-	TRBV24-1	TRBJ2-2	-	TGTGCCACCTCGGGACGAGCGAACACCGGGGAGCTGTTTTTT	CATSGRANTGELFF
-	TRBV5-1	TRBJ2-1	-	TGCGCCAGCAGTCTAAAGGGGGTCTATGAGCAGTTCTTC	CASSLKGVYEQFF
-	TRBV28	TRBJ1-5	-	TGTGCCAGCAGTTTCAACAGGCTCAATCAGCCCCAGCATTTT	CASSFNRLNQPQHF
TRBD2	TRBV7-2	TRBJ2-7	few	TGTGCCAGCAGCTTAGCCCCGGGACTAGCGCACGAGCAGTACTTC	CASSLAPGLAHEQYF
-	TRBV5-1	TRBJ2-2	-	TGCGCCAGCAGCATCCAGGGCCTGAACACCGGGGAGCTGTTTTTT	CASSIQGLNTGELFF
-	TRBV6-1	TRBJ1-1	-	TGTGCCAGCAGCAGAACAGGGTTGGACACTGAAGCTTTCTTT	CASSRTGLDTEAFF
-	TRBV20-1	TRBJ2-1	few	TGCAGTGCCAGCCCTCCAATATACAATGAGCAGTTCTTC	CSASPPIYNEQFF
TRBD2	TRBV7-2	TRBJ2-7	many	TGTGCCAGCAGCTTCCTAGCGGGAGGCTACGAGCAGTACTTC	CASSFLAGGYEQYF
-	TRBV7-6	TRBJ2-2	many	TGTGCCAGCAGCCCACGGGTCGGGGAGCTGTTTTTT	CASSPRVGELFF